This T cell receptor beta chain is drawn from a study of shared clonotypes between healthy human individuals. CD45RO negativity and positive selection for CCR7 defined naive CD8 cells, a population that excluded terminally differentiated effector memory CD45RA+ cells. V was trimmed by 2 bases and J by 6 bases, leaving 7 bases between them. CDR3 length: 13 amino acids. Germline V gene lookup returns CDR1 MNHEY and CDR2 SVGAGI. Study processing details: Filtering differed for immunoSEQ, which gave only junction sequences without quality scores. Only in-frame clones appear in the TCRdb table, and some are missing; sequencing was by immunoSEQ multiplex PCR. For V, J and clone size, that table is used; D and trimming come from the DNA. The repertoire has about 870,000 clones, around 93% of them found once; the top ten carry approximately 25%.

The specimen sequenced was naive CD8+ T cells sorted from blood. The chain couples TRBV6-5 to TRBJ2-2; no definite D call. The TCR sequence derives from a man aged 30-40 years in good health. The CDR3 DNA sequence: TGTGCCAGCAGTTACCGGGCCGCCGGGGAGCTGTTTTTT. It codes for CASSYRAAGELFF.